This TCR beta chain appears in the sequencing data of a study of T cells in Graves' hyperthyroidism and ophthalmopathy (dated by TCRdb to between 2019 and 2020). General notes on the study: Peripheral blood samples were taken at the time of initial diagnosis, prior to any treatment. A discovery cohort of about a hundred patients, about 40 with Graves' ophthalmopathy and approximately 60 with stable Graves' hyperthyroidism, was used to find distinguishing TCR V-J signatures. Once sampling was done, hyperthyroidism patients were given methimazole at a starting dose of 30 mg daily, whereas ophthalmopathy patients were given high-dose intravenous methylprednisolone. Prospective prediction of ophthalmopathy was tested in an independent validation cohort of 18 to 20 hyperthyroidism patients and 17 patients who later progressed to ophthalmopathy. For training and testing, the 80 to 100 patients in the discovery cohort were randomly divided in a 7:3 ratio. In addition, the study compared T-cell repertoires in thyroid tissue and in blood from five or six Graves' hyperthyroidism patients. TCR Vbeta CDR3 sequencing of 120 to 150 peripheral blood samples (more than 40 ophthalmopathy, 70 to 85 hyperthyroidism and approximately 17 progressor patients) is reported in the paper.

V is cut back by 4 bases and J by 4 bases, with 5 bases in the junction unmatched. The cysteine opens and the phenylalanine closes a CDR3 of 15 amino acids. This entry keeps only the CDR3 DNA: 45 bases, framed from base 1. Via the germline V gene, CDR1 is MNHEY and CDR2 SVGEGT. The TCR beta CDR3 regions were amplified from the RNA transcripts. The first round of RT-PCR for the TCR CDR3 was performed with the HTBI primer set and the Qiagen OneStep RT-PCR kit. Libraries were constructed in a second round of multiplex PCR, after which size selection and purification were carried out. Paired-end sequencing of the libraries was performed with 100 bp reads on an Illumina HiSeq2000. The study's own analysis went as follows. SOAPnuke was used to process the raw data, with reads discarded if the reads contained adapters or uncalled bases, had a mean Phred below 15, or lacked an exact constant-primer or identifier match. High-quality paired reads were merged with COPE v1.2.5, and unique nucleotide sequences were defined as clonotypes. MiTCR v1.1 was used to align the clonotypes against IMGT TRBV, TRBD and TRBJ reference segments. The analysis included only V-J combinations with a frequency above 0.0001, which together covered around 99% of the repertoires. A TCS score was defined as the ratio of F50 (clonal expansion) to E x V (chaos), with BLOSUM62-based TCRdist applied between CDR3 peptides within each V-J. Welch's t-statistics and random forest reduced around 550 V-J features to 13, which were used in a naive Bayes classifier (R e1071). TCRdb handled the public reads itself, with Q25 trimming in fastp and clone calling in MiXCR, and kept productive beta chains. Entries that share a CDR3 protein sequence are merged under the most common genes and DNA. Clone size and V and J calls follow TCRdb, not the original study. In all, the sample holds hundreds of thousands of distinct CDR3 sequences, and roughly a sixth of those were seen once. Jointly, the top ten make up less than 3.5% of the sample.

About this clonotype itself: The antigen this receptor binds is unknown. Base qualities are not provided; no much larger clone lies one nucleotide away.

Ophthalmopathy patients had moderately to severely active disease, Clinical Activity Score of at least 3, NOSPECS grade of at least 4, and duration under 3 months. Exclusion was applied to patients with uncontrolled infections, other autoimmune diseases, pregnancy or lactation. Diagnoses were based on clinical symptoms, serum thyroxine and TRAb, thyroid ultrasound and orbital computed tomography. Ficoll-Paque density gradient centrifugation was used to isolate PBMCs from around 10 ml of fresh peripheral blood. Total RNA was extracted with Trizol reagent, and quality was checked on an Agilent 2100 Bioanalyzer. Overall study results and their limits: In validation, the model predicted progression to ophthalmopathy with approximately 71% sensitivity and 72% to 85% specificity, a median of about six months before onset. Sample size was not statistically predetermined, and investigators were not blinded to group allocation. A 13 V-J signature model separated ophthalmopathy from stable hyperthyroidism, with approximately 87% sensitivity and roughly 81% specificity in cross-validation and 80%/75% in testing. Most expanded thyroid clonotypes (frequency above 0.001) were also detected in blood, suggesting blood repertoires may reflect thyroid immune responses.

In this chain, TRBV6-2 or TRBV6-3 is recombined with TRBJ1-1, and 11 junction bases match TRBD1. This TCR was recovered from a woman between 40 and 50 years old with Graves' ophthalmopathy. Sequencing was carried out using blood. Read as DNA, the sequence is TGTGCCAGCAGTTCGTGGACAGGGGGCGGCACTGAAGCTTTCTTT. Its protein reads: CASSSWTGGGTEAFF.